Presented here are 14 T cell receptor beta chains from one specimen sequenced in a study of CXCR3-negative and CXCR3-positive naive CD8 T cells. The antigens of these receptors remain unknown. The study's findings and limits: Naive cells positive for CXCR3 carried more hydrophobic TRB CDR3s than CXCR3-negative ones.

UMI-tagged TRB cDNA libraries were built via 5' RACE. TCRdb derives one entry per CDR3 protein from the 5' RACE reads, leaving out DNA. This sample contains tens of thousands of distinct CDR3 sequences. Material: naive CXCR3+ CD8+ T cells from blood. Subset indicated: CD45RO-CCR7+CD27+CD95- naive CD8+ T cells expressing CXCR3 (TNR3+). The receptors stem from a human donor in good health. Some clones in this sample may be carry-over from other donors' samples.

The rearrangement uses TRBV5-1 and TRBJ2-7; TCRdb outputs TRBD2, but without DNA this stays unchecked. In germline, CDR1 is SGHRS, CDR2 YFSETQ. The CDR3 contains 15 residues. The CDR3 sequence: CASSPGTSGTYEQYF.

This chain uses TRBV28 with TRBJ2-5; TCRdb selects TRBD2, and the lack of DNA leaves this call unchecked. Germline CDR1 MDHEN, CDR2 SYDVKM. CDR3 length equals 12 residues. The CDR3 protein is CASSGPRKTKYF.

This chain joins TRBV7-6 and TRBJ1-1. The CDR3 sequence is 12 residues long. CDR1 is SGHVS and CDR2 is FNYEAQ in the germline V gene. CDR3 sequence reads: CASSLAGTEAFF.

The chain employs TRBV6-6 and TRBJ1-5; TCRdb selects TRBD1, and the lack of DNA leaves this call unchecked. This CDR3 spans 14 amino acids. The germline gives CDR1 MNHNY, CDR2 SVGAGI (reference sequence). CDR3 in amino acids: CASSQGWGNQPQHF.

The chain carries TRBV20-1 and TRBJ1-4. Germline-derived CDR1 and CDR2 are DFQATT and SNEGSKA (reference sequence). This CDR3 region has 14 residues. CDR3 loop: CSGETEGPNEKLFF.

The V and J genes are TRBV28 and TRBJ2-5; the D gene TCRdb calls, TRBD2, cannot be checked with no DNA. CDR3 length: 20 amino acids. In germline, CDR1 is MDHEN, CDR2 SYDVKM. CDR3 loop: CASSLGLRSGSVGGRETQYF.

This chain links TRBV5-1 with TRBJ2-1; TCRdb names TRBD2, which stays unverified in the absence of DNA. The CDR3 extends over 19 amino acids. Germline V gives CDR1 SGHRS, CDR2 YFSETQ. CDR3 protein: CASSLEVAGGQYSYNEQFF. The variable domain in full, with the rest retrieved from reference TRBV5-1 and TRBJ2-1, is KAGVTQTPRYLIKTRGQQVTLSCSPISGHRSVSWYQQTPGQGLQFLFEYFSETQRNKGNFPGRFSGRQFSNSRSEMNVSTLELGDSALYLCASSLEVAGGQYSYNEQFFGPGTRLTVL.

This CDR3 is CASSANTGPQAFF. This sequence joins TRBV9 and TRBJ1-1; TCRdb picks TRBD1, but there is no DNA to check that call. This CDR3 comprises 13 residues. Per the germline V gene, CDR1 is SGDLS and CDR2 is YYNGEE.

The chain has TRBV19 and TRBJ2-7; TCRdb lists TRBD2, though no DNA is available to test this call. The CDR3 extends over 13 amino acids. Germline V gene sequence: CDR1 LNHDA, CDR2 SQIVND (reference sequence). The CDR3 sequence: CASSAGNSYEQYF.

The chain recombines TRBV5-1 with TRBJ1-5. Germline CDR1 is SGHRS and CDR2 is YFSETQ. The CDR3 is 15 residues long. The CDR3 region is CASSLESRSNQPQHF.

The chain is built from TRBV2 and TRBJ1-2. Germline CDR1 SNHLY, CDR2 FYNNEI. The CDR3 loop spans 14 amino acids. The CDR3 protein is CASFDQLVSYGYTF.

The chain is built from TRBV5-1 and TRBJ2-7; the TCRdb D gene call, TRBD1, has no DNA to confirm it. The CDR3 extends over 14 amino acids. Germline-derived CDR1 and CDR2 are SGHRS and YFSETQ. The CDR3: CASSLADRGLEQYF.

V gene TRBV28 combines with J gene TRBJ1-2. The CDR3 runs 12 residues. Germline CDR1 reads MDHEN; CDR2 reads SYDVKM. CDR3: CASSLITYGYTF.

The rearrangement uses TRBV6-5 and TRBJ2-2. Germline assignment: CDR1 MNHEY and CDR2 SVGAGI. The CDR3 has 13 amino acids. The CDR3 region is CASSYSSGGELFF.